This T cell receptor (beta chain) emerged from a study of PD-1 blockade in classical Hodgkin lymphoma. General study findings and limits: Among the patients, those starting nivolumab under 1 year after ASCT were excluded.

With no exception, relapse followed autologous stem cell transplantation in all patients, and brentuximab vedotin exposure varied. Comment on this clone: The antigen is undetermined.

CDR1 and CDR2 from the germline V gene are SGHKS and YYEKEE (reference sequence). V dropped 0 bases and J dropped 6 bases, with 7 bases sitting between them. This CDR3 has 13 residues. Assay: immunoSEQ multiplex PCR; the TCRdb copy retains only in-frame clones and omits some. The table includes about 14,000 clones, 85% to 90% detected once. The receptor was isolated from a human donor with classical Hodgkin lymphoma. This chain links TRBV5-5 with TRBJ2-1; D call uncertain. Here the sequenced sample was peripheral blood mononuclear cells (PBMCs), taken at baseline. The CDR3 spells CASSLDLLNEQFF. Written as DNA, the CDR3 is TGTGCCAGCAGCTTGGATCTACTCAATGAGCAGTTCTTC.